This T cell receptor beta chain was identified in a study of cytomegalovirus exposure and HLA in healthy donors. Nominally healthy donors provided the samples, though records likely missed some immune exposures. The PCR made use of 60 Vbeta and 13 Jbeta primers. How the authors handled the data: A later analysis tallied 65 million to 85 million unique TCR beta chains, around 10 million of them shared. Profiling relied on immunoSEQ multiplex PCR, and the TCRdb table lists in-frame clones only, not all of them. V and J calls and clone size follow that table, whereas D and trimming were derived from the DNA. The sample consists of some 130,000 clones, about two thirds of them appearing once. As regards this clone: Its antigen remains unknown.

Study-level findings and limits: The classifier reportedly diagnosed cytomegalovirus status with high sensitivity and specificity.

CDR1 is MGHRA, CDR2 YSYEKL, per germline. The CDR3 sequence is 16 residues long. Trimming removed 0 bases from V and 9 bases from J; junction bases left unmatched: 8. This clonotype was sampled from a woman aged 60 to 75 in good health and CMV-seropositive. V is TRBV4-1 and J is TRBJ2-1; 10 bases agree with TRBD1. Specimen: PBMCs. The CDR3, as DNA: TGCGCCAGCAGCCAAGATCGACAGGGGGCAGGGGGTGAGCAGTTCTTC. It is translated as CASSQDRQGAGGEQFF.